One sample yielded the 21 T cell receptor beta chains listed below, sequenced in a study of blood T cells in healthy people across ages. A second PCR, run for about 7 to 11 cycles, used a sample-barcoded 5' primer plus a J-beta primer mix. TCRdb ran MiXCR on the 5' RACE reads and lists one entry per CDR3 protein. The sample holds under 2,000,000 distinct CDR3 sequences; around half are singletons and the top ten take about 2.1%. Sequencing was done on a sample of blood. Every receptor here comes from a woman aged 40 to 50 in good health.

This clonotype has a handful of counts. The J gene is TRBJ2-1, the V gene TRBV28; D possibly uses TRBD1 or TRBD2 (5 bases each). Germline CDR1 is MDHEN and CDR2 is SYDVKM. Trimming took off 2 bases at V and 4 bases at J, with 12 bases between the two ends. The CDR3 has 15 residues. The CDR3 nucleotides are TGTGCCAGCAGTTTAGAGAGGGGTGAATACAATGAGCAGTTCTTC. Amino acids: CASSLERGEYNEQFF. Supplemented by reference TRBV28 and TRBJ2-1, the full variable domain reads DVKVTQSSRYLVKRTGEKVFLECVQDMDHENMFWYRQDPGLGLRLIYFSYDVKMKEKGDIPEGYSVSREKKERFSLILESASTNQTSMYLCASSLERGEYNEQFFGPGTRLTVL.

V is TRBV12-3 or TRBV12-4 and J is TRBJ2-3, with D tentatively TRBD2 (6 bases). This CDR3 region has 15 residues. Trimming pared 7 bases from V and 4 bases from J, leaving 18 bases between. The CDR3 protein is CASIAWRAGADTQYF. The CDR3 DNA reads TGTGCCAGCATTGCGTGGAGGGCTGGCGCAGATACGCAGTATTTT.

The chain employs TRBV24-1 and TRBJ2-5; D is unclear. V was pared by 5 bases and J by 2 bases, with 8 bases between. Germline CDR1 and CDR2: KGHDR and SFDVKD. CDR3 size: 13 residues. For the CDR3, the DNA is TGTGCCACCAGTGGGGAAGTTCAAGAGACCCAGTACTTC. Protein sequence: CATSGEVQETQYF.

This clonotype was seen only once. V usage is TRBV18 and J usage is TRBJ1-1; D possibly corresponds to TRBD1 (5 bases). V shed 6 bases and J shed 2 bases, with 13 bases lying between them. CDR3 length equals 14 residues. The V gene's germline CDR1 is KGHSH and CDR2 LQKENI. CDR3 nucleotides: TGTGCCAGCTCGCGGGGCGCGGCTAACACTGAAGCTTTCTTT. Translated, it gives CASSRGAANTEAFF.

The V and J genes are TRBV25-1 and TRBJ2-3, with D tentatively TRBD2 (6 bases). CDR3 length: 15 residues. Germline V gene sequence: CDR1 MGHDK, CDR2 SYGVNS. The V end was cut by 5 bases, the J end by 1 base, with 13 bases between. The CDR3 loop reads CASSIGGGGTDTQYF. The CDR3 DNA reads TGTGCCAGCAGTATCGGGGGAGGTGGCACAGATACGCAGTATTTT.

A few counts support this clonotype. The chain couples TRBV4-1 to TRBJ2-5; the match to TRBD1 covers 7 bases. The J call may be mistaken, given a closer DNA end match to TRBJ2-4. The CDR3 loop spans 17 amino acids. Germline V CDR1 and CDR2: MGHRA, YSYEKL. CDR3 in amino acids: CASSLREKTGNKNIQYF. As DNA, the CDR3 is TGCGCCAGCAGCCTACGCGAGAAGACAGGGAATAAAAACATTCAGTACTTC.

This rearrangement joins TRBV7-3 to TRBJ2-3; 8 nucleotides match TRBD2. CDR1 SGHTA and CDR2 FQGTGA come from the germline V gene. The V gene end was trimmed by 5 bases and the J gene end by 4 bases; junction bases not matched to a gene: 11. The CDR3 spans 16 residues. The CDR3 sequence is CASSPRTSRAADTQYF. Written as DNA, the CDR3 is TGTGCCAGCAGCCCACGGACTAGCAGGGCGGCAGATACGCAGTATTTT.

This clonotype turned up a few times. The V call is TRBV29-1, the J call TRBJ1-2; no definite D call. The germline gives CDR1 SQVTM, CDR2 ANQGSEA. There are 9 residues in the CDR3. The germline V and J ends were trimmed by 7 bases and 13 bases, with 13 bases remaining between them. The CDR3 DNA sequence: TGCAGCGATGGGAGTCTTGGCACCTTC. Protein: CSDGSLGTF.

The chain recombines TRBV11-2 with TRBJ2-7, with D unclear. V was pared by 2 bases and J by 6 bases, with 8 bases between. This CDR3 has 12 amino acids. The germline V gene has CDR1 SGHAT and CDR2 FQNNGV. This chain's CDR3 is CASSLMTGEQYF. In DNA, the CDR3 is TGTGCCAGCAGCTTAATGACGGGCGAGCAGTACTTC. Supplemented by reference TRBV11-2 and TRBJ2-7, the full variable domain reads EAGVAQSPRYKIIEKRQSVAFWCNPISGHATLYWYQQILGQGPKLLIQFQNNGVVDDSQLPKDRFSAERLKGVDSTLKIQPAKLEDSAVYLCASSLMTGEQYFGPGTRLTVT.

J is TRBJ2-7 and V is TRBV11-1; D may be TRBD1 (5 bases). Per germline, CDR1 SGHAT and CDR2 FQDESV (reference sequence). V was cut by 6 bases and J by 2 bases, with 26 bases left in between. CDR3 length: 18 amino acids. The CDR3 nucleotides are TGTGCCAGCAGACCCTACGGAACCCCGGCAGGGTTCCCCTACGAGCAGTACTTC. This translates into CASRPYGTPAGFPYEQYF. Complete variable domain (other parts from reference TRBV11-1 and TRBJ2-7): EAEVAQSPRYKITEKSQAVAFWCDPISGHATLYWYRQILGQGPELLVQFQDESVVDDSQLPKDRFSAERLKGVDSTLKIQPAELGDSAMYLCASRPYGTPAGFPYEQYFGPGTRLTVT.

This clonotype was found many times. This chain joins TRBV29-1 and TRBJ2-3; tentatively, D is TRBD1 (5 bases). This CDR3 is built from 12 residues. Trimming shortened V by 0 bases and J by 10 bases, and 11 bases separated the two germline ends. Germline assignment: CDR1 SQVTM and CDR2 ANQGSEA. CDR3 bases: TGCAGCGTTGAAGAAACAGGTAGCTCGCAGTATTTT. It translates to CSVEETGSSQYF.

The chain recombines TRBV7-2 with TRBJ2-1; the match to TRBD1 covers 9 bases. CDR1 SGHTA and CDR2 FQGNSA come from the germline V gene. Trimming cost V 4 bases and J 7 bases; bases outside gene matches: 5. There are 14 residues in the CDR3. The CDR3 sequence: CASSSDRGKNEQFF. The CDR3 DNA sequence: TGTGCCAGCAGCTCGGACAGGGGTAAAAATGAGCAGTTCTTC. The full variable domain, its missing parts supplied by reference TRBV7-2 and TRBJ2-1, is GAGVSQSPSNKVTEKGKDVELRCDPISGHTALYWYRQSLGQGLEFLIYFQGNSAPDKSGLPSDRFSAERTGGSVSTLTIQRTQQEDSAVYLCASSSDRGKNEQFFGPGTRLTVL.

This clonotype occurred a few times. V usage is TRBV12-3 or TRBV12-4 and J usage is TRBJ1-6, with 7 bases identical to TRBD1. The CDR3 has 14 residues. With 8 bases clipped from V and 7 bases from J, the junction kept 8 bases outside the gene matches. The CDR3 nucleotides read TGTGCCAGCCAGGGGGACAGCAAGAATTCACCCCTCCACTTT. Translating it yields CASQGDSKNSPLHF.

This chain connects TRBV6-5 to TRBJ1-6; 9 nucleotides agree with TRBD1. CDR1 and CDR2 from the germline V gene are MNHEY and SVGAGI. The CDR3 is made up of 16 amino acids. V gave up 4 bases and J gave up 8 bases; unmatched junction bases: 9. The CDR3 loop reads CASSSLTGTGYSPLHF. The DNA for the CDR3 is TGTGCCAGCAGTTCTTTAACCGGGACAGGGTATTCACCCCTCCACTTT.

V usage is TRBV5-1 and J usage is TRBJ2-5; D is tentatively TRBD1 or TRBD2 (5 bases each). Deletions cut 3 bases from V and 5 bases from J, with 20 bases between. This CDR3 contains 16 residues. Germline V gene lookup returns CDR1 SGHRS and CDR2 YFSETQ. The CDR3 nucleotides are TGCGCCAGCAGCTCCGGTCTGGGGGTCAGAGTGGAGACCCAGTACTTC. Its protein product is CASSSGLGVRVETQYF.

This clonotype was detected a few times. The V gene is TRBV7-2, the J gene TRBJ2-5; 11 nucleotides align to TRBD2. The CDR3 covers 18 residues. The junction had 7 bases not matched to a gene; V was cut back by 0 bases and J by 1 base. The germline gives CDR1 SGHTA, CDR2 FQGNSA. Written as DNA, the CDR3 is TGTGCCAGCAGCTTAGCTAGTCGGGGGACTAGCGGCCAAGAGACCCAGTACTTC. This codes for CASSLASRGTSGQETQYF.

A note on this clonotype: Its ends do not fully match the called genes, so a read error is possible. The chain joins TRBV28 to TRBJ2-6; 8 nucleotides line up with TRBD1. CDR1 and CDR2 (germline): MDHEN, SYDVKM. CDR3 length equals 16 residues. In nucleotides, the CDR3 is TGTGCCAGCAAGATCGGACAGGGTCTTGGGGCCAACGCCCTGACTTTC. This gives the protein CASKIGQGLGANALTF.

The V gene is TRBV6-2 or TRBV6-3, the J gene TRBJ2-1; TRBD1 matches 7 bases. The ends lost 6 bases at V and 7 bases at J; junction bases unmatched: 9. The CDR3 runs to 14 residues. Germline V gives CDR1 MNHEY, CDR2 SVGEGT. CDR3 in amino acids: CASRGQRTGNEQFF. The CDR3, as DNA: TGTGCCAGCAGAGGACAGAGGACAGGTAATGAGCAGTTCTTC.

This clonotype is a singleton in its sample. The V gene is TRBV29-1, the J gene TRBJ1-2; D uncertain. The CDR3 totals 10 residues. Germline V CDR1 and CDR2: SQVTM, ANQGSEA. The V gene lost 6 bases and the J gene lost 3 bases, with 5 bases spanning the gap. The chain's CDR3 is CSVKDYGYTF. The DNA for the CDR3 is TGCAGCGTGAAGGACTATGGCTACACCTTC.

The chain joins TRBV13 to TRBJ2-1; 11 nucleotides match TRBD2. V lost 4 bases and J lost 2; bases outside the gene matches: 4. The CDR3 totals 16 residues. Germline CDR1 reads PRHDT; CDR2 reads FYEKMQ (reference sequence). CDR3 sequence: CASSSPTSGAYNEQFF. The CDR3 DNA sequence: TGTGCCAGCAGCTCCCCGACTAGCGGGGCCTACAATGAGCAGTTCTTC. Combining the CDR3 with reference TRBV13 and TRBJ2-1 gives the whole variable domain AAGVIQSPRHLIKEKRETATLKCYPIPRHDTVYWYQQGPGQDPQFLISFYEKMQSDKGSIPDRFSAQQFSDYHSELNMSSLELGDSALYFCASSSPTSGAYNEQFFGPGTRLTVL.

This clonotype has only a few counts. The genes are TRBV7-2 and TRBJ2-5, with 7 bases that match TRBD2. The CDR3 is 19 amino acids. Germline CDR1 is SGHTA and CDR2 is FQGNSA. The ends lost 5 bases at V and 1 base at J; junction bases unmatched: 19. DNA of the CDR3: TGTGCCAGCAGCCCTCATTTCGGGGGGATGAGCGGGTTCCAAGAGACCCAGTACTTC. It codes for CASSPHFGGMSGFQETQYF.